This TCR beta chain was identified in a study of cytomegalovirus exposure and HLA in healthy donors. Study results and limitations: Beyond CMV serostatus, there was no information to go on about immune exposure.

This clone came up once. The target antigen is unknown. The PCR ran on 60 Vbeta and 13 Jbeta primers. Clones were sequenced by immunoSEQ multiplex PCR, and TCRdb holds only the in-frame ones, with some missing. The table shows roughly 250,000 clones, with more than 55% occurring only once. This CDR3 spans 15 amino acids. Germline CDR1 SEHNR, CDR2 FQNEAQ (reference sequence). This TCR was recovered from a female donor in good health and CMV-seronegative. Sequencing was done on a sample of PBMCs. This chain joins TRBV7-9 and TRBJ1-2; TRBD1 agrees at 9 bases. CDR3 loop: CSTSLDRGANYGYTF. As DNA, the CDR3 is TGTTCCACGTCACTGGACAGGGGAGCTAACTATGGCTACACCTTC.